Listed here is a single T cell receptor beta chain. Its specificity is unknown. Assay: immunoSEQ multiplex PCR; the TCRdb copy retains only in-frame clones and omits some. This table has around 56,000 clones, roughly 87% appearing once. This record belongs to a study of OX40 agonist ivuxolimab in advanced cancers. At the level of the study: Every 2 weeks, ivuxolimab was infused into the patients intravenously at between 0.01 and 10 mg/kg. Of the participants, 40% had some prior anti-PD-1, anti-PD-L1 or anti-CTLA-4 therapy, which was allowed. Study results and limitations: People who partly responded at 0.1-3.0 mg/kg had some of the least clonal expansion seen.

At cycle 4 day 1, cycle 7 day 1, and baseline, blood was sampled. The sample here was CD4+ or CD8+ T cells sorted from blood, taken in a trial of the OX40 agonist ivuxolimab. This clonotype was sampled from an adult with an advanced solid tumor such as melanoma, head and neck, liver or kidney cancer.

The CDR3 DNA reads TGTGCCAGCAGCAGGGGTTCGGGCTACAATGAGCAGTTCTTC. It translates to CASSRGSGYNEQFF. V usage is TRBV7-9 and J usage is TRBJ2-1, with a tentative D call TRBD1 (5 bases). The CDR3 consists of 14 residues. Between the trimmed V and J ends, which lost 5 bases and 3 bases, there was a span of 11 bases. The germline CDR1 and CDR2 sequences are SEHNR and FQNEAQ (reference sequence).